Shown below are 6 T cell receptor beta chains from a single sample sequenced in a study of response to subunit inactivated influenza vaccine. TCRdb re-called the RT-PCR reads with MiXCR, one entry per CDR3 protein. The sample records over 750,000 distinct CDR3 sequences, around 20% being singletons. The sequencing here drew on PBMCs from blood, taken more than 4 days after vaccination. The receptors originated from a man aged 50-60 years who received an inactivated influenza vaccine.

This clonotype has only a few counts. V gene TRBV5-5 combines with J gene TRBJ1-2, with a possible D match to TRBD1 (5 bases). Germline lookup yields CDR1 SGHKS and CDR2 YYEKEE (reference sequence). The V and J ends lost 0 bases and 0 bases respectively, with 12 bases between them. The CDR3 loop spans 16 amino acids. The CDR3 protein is CASSLEAQGANYGYTF. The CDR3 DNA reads TGTGCCAGCAGCTTGGAGGCCCAGGGAGCTAACTATGGCTACACCTTC.

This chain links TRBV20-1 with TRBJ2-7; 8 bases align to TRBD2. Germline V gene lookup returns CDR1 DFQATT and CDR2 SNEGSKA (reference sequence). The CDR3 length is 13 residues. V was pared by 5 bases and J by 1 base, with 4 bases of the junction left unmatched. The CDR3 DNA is TGCAGTGCTCTAGCGGGCCGATCCTACGAGCAGTACTTC. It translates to CSALAGRSYEQYF.

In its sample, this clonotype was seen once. For the CDR3, the DNA is TGTGCCAGCAGCTTCTCTAGCGGGAGTGGAGGTGAGCAGTTCTTC. Translating gives CASSFSSGSGGEQFF. The chain uses TRBV7-3 and TRBJ2-1; TRBD2 matches at 10 bases. The CDR3 contains 15 residues. V was clipped by 3 bases and J by 9 bases; unmatched bases: 8. Per the germline V gene, CDR1 is SGHTA and CDR2 is FQGTGA.

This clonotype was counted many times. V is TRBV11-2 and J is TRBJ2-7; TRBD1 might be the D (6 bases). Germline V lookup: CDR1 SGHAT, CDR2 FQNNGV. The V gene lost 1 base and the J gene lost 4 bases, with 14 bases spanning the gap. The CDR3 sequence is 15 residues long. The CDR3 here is CASSLVVGDTYEQYF. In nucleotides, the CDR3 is TGTGCCAGCAGCTTAGTCGTTGGGGACACGTACGAGCAGTACTTC.

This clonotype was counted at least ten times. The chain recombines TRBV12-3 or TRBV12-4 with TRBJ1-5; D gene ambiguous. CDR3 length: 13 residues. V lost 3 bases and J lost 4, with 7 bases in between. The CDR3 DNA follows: TGTGCCAGCAGTTTCCAGCAGAATCAGCCCCAGCATTTT. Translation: CASSFQQNQPQHF.

In DNA form, the CDR3 reads TGTGCCATCAGTCGGACTAGCGGGGCGATAGATACGCAGTATTTT. Protein sequence: CAISRTSGAIDTQYF. This sequence joins TRBV10-3 and TRBJ2-3, with 12 bases lining up with TRBD2. This CDR3 comprises 15 residues. J lost 5 bases, V lost 5 bases, and 5 bases had no gene match. The germline gives CDR1 ENHRY, CDR2 SYGVKD.